This TCR beta chain was documented in a study of T cells in Graves' hyperthyroidism and ophthalmopathy. Lactation, pregnancy, other autoimmune disease or uncontrolled infection excluded patients. This clonotype was found a few times. Amplified TCR beta CDR3 regions came from RNA transcripts. HTBI primers were the set used in a first-round RT-PCR of the TCR CDR3. TCRdb fed the multiplex PCR reads into MiXCR, producing one record per CDR3 protein. Of about 410,000 distinct CDR3 sequences listed, 14% to 15% are singletons. CDR1 and CDR2 (germline): LNHDA, SQIVND (reference sequence). The J segment lost 9 bases and the V segment lost 4 bases, leaving 5 bases of the junction unmatched. The CDR3 totals 14 residues.

The sequenced sample consisted of blood. The origin of this receptor is a man between 18 and 29 years old with Graves' ophthalmopathy. The rearrangement uses TRBV19 and TRBJ2-1, with 11 bases aligning to TRBD2. The chain's CDR3 is CASSTLAGDTEQFF. In DNA, the CDR3 is TGTGCCAGTAGTACACTAGCGGGAGATACTGAGCAGTTCTTC.